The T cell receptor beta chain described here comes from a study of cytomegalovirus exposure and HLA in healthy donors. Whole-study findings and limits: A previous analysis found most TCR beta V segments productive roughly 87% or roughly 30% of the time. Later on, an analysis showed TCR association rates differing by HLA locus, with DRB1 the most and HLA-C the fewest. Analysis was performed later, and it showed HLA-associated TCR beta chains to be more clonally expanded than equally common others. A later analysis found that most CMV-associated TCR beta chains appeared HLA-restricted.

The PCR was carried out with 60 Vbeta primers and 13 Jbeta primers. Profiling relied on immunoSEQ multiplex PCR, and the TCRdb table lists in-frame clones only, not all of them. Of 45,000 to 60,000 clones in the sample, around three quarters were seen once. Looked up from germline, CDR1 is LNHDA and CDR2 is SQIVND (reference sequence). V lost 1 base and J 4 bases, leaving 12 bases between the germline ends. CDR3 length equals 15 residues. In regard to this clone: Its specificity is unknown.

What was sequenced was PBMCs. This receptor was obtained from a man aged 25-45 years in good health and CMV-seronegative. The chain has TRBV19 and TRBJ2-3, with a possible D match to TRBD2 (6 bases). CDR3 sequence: CASSIATGVADTQYF. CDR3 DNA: TGTGCCAGTAGTATAGCGACGGGAGTTGCAGATACGCAGTATTTT.